The 12 T cell receptor beta chains in this list originate from one sample, sequenced in a study of T cells in Graves' hyperthyroidism and ophthalmopathy. TCR beta CDR3 sequences were amplified from RNA transcripts. The HTBI primer set drove a first-round RT-PCR of the TCR CDR3. MiXCR, applied by TCRdb to the multiplex PCR reads, yields one record per CDR3 protein. Of some 690,000 distinct CDR3 sequences listed, approximately 15% are singletons. Sequencing was carried out using blood. These receptors originate from a man aged 45-65 years with Graves' hyperthyroidism.

This clonotype was counted at least ten times. V gene TRBV6-6 combines with J gene TRBJ2-7; 9 bases line up with TRBD1. The J segment lost 4 bases and the V segment lost 2 bases, leaving 3 bases of the junction unmatched. Germline V CDR1 and CDR2: MNHNY, SVGAGI (reference sequence). The CDR3 length is 14 residues. CDR3 protein: CASSYQGQGYEQYF. In DNA, the CDR3 is TGTGCCAGCAGTTACCAGGGACAGGGATACGAGCAGTACTTC.

This clonotype appeared a few times. The CDR3 carries no conserved terminal phenylalanine or tryptophan, so it likely arises from a read error. V is TRBV5-1 and J is TRBJ1-1, with D possibly TRBD1 on 5 matching bases. V was trimmed by 4 bases and J by 3 bases, leaving 13 bases between them. This CDR3 is 14 amino acids long. Germline V gene data show CDR1 as SGHRS and CDR2 as YFSETQ. In DNA form, the CDR3 reads TGCGCCAGCAGCCCACAGGCGATAGACACTGAAGCTTTCCTT. This encodes CASSPQAIDTEAFL.

This clonotype was detected only a few times. This rearrangement joins TRBV7-2 to TRBJ2-5; 12 nucleotides match TRBD2. This CDR3 region has 15 residues. Trimming cost V 3 bases and J 4 bases; bases outside gene matches: 3. The germline gives CDR1 SGHTA, CDR2 FQGNSA. The CDR3 DNA reads as TGTGCCAGCAGCTTTACGGGACTAGCGGGAGAGACCCAGTACTTC. Encoded protein: CASSFTGLAGETQYF. Complete variable domain (other parts from reference TRBV7-2 and TRBJ2-5): GAGVSQSPSNKVTEKGKDVELRCDPISGHTALYWYRQSLGQGLEFLIYFQGNSAPDKSGLPSDRFSAERTGGSVSTLTIQRTQQEDSAVYLCASSFTGLAGETQYFGPGTRLLVL.

This clonotype was counted ten times or more. V gene TRBV2 combines with J gene TRBJ2-7; D possibly corresponds to TRBD1 (6 bases). The CDR3 is made up of 12 amino acids. Germline V gene data show CDR1 as SNHLY and CDR2 as FYNNEI. V lost 8 bases to trimming and J lost 2 bases, with 10 bases between them. CDR3 bases: TGTGCCAGCGGACAGAGCACCTACGAGCAGTACTTC. Amino acid sequence: CASGQSTYEQYF. Full variable domain (remainder filled in from reference TRBV2 and TRBJ2-7): EPEVTQTPSHQVTQMGQEVILRCVPISNHLYFYWYRQILGQKVEFLVSFYNNEISEKSEIFDDQFSVERPDGSNFTLKIRSTKLEDSAMYFCASGQSTYEQYFGPGTRLTVT.

The genes are TRBV6-1 and TRBJ2-1, with 13 bases matching TRBD2. This CDR3 comprises 21 residues. Trimming took 5 bases from V and 3 from J; bases not matched to a gene: 19. Germline V lookup: CDR1 MNHNS, CDR2 SASEGT. The CDR3 region is CASSSHGLAGVVDGFYNEQFF. DNA for the CDR3: TGTGCCAGCAGTAGCCACGGACTAGCGGGAGTAGTTGACGGTTTCTACAATGAGCAGTTCTTC.

In this sample, this clonotype turned up many times. The chain couples TRBV7-2 to TRBJ1-2; D perhaps matches TRBD1 (6 bases). The V and J ends lost 0 bases and 6 bases respectively, with 11 bases between them. The germline V gene has CDR1 SGHTA and CDR2 FQGNSA. This CDR3 region has 14 residues. This CDR3 reads CASSLARTEDGYTF. The CDR3 coding sequence is TGTGCCAGCAGCTTAGCGAGGACAGAGGATGGCTACACCTTC.

This clonotype was found many times. The rearrangement joins TRBV9 to TRBJ2-7, with 9 bases lining up with TRBD2. With V trimmed by 0 bases and J by 3 bases, 4 bases remained unmatched. This CDR3 has 15 amino acids. CDR1 SGDLS and CDR2 YYNGEE come from the germline V gene. The CDR3 coding sequence is TGTGCCAGCAGCGTAGAGCTAGCGGGACGCTACGAGCAGTACTTC. Translation gives CASSVELAGRYEQYF.

This clonotype was seen at least ten times. The rearrangement links TRBV3-1 to TRBJ1-2, with no clear D. This CDR3 contains 13 residues. Germline lookup yields CDR1 LGHDT and CDR2 YNNKEL (reference sequence). V lost 1 base and J lost 6, with 9 bases in between. This CDR3 reads CASSQANLHGYTF. The CDR3 DNA follows: TGTGCCAGCAGCCAAGCCAATTTACATGGCTACACCTTC.

This CDR3 reads CASSIGGRGAYNEQFF. The CDR3 DNA is TGTGCCAGTAGTATCGGGGGCAGGGGGGCGTACAATGAGCAGTTCTTC. The chain uses TRBV19 and TRBJ2-1, with D tentatively TRBD1 (7 bases). There are 16 residues in the CDR3. Trimming removed 3 bases from V and 4 bases from J, with 16 bases in between. The germline V gene encodes CDR1 LNHDA and CDR2 SQIVND (reference sequence). The entire variable domain, with the rest obtained from reference TRBV19 and TRBJ2-1, is as follows: DGGITQSPKYLFRKEGQNVTLSCEQNLNHDAMYWYRQDPGQGLRLIYYSQIVNDFQKGDIAEGYSVSREKKESFPLTVTSAQKNPTAFYLCASSIGGRGAYNEQFFGPGTRLTVL.

In regard to this clonotype: This may come from a read error, since a much larger clone is one base off. In DNA, the CDR3 is TGTGCCAGCGGTCTTGAAGCGGGACGGGGGTCCTACAATGAGCGGTTCTTC. It is translated as CASGLEAGRGSYNERFF. The chain couples TRBV6-1 to TRBJ2-1; 7 bases line up with TRBD2. This CDR3 spans 17 amino acids. Germline V lookup: CDR1 MNHNS, CDR2 SASEGT.

This clonotype was recorded many times. The V gene is TRBV6-1, the J gene TRBJ2-1; the D gene could be TRBD1 or TRBD2 (6 bases each). Trimming shortened V by 7 bases and J by 3 bases, and 16 bases separated the two germline ends. CDR3 length: 15 amino acids. Germline values: CDR1 MNHNS, CDR2 SASEGT. The CDR3 is CASKGTEGGYNEQFF. The DNA for the CDR3 is TGTGCCAGCAAGGGCACGGAGGGGGGCTACAATGAGCAGTTCTTC.

This clonotype was detected only a few times. V usage is TRBV13 and J usage is TRBJ2-5; no clear D. The germline CDR1 and CDR2 sequences are PRHDT and FYEKMQ (reference sequence). Trimming stripped 0 bases from V and 13 bases from J, with 12 bases between. The CDR3 totals 12 residues. CDR3 in amino acids: CASSLGPQVGYF. CDR3 DNA: TGTGCCAGCAGCTTAGGCCCCCAGGTAGGGTACTTC.